These T cell receptor beta chains were read from a single sample in a study of shared clonotypes between healthy human individuals. Profiling relied on immunoSEQ multiplex PCR, and the TCRdb table lists in-frame clones only, not all of them. The profile covers 2 million to 3 million clones, with roughly 93% appearing a single time and roughly 0.36% taken by the ten largest. The sample consisted of naive CD4+ T cells from PBMCs. These receptors came from a man aged 18 to 30 in good health. Some clones in this sample may be carry-over from other donors' samples. CDR3s include the opening cysteine and the closing phenylalanine or tryptophan. The D gene is left open where the match is weak.

d_call v_call cdr3_aa
- TRBV27 CASSPAAIYEQYF
- TRBV18 CASSLTENYGYTF
- TRBV13 CASSRLAETDTQYF
- TRBV2 CASHRGNSNQPQHF
- TRBV6-1 CASRDLTSDTQYF
TRBD2 TRBV27 CASSHTPGLAGPTDTQYF
TRBD2 TRBV19 CASSTAGGPGELFF
- TRBV6-1 CASSRDTLYEQYF
TRBD1 TRBV11-3 CASSHRDRNFNEQFF
- TRBV4-1 CASSNPRRAQETQYF
- TRBV18 CASSPRQSYENTIYF
- TRBV6-1 CASSEAPGLQPQHF
TRBD1 TRBV18 CASSPRRGHEGAFF
- TRBV5-1 CASSLDILPPRDGELFF
- TRBV14 CASSQVSGIGEKLFF
TRBD1 TRBV7-3 CASSLGQGIPYEQYF
- TRBV28 CASSLWGQPQHF
TRBD1 TRBV5-1 CASSLQDRVETQYF
TRBD1 TRBV5-1 CASLRDRGQNTNTGELFF
- TRBV28 CASSLGVGQPQHF
- TRBV2 CASSVGTYVSYNEQFF
- TRBV9 CASSVVELMNTEAFF
TRBD2 TRBV14 CASSQELGRVGAGSLYEQFF
TRBD1 TRBV29-1 CSAARGQGSGNTIYF
TRBD1 TRBV30 CASQGDSNQPQHF
TRBD1 TRBV28 CASTPPVGGYNNEKLFF
TRBD2 TRBV27 CASSPSGAIYSYNEQFF
- TRBV30 CAWSGGSGPQETQYF
TRBD1 TRBV2 CASMTGGGSGTLNEKLFF
- TRBV9 CASSFDGSGELFF
TRBD1 TRBV7-9 CASSLGGGANTEAFF
- TRBV5-6 CASSFRGVNEKLFF
- TRBV7-8 CASSFRGGNTIYF
- TRBV18 CASSPPMGISGYTF
- TRBV7-9 CASSLVTSMNTEAFF
TRBD2 TRBV27 CASNRLAAYNEQFF
- TRBV27 CASSFTGVTDTQYF
- TRBV28 CASSPPTRRYTQYF
- TRBV14 CASSQVPDTQYF
TRBD2 TRBV7-6 CASSEIYSGKLQWEQFF